This T cell receptor beta chain was retrieved from a study of control samples from healthy donors and cancer patients. Germline lookup yields CDR1 SGHDT and CDR2 YYEEEE. J gave up 9 bases and V 2 bases, and 9 bases lay outside the gene matches. The CDR3 spans 15 residues. TCRdb's copy holds only in-frame clones and misses some; the assay was immunoSEQ multiplex PCR. This repertoire comprises 150,000 to 200,000 clones; its ten largest clones make up roughly 2%. The chain carries TRBV5-6 and TRBJ2-1, with 9 bases lining up with TRBD1. The clonotype comes from a woman aged 25 to 39 in good health. The sequenced sample was blood. CDR3 DNA: TGTGCCAGCAGCTTCGGGACAGGGAGATACGTTGAGCAGTTCTTC. Translated, it gives CASSFGTGRYVEQFF.